A single sample is the source of the 28 T cell receptor beta chains below, sequenced in a study of OX40 agonist ivuxolimab in advanced cancers. Profiled with immunoSEQ multiplex PCR; TCRdb holds only in-frame clones, not every one. The sample lists approximately 49,000 clones; approximately 81% were seen once. The specimen was CD4+ or CD8+ T cells sorted from blood, collected in a trial of the OX40 agonist ivuxolimab. The receptors were gathered from an adult with an advanced solid tumor such as melanoma, head and neck, liver or kidney cancer.

This clone has a single count. The chain has TRBV12-5 and TRBJ1-5; D unresolved. The germline V and J ends were trimmed by 5 bases and 3 bases, with 17 bases remaining between them. Per germline, CDR1 LGHNT and CDR2 FRNRAP. CDR3 length equals 16 residues. Here the CDR3 DNA reads TGTGCTAGTGGTAGAGGGTGGGGAGGGAACAATCAGCCCCAGCATTTT. Amino acid sequence: CASGRGWGGNNQPQHF.

The gene calls are TRBV7-8 and TRBJ2-7; 7 nucleotides agree with TRBD1. Germline CDR1 reads SGHVS; CDR2 reads FQNEAQ. The CDR3 covers 14 residues. V shed 5 bases and J 4 bases; nucleotides not matched to a gene: 8. In DNA, the CDR3 is TGTGCCAGCAGCAGGGGACAGCAGAGTTACGAGCAGTACTTC. This translates into CASSRGQQSYEQYF.

V and J are TRBV2 and TRBJ2-5; maybe TRBD1 (6 bases). This CDR3 spans 14 amino acids. V lost 8 bases and J lost 5, with 18 bases in between. CDR1 and CDR2 from the germline V gene are SNHLY and FYNNEI. The CDR3 DNA reads as TGTGCCAGCCGGCCCAGGGGTGGATGGGAGACCCAGTACTTC. Translating it yields CASRPRGGWETQYF.

This sequence joins TRBV11-1 and TRBJ2-7, with D possibly TRBD1 on 6 matching bases. The V and J ends lost 5 bases and 0 bases respectively, with 14 bases between them. The CDR3 totals 15 residues. CDR1 is SGHAT and CDR2 is FQDESV in the germline V gene (reference sequence). The CDR3 reads CASSVRDTASYEQYF. The CDR3 bases are TGTGCCAGCAGCGTCCGGGACACAGCCTCCTACGAGCAGTACTTC.

The chain employs TRBV6-6 and TRBJ2-2; D remains ambiguous. The CDR3 is made up of 14 amino acids. Germline loops: CDR1 MNHNY, CDR2 SVGAGI (reference sequence). The ends were cut back, 0 bases at V and 3 bases at J, with 5 bases in the middle. CDR3 in DNA: TGTGCCAGCAGTTACTCTGGGTACACCGGGGAGCTGTTTTTT. Translated: CASSYSGYTGELFF.

This chain connects TRBV4-1 to TRBJ2-2; D may be TRBD2 (6 bases). Germline V gene sequence: CDR1 MGHRA, CDR2 YSYEKL. The ends were cut back, 6 bases at V and 4 bases at J, with 18 bases in the middle. The CDR3 contains 16 residues. This chain's CDR3 is CASSSGGRGVTGELFF. In nucleotides, the CDR3 is TGCGCCAGCAGTTCCGGGGGTAGAGGGGTCACCGGGGAGCTGTTTTTT.

The gene calls are TRBV6-5 and TRBJ2-3; no reliable D call. CDR3 length: 11 amino acids. Germline-derived CDR1 and CDR2 are MNHEY and SVGAGI. The germline V and J ends were trimmed by 9 bases and 5 bases, with 9 bases remaining between them. DNA of the CDR3: TGTGCCAGTGGGGTGGGAGATACGCAGTATTTT. Protein sequence: CASGVGDTQYF.

J is TRBJ1-1 and V is TRBV7-6, with TRBD1 as a possible D gene (5 bases). The CDR3 contains 13 residues. The germline V and J ends were trimmed by 5 bases and 6 bases, with 13 bases remaining between them. Germline CDR1 and CDR2: SGHVS and FNYEAQ. The CDR3 DNA reads as TGTGCCAGCAGCGGGGGTACGTCCGCTGAAGCTTTCTTT. Protein sequence: CASSGGTSAEAFF. Variable domain in full (rest from reference TRBV7-6 and TRBJ1-1): GAGVSQSPRYKVTKRGQDVALRCDPISGHVSLYWYRQALGQGPEFLTYFNYEAQQDKSGLPNDRFSAERPEGSISTLTIQRTEQRDSAMYRCASSGGTSAEAFFGQGTRLTVV.

The chain has TRBV7-9 and TRBJ2-1; D may be TRBD1 (5 bases). CDR1 is SEHNR and CDR2 is FQNEAQ in the germline V gene (reference sequence). V was pared by 5 bases and J by 0 bases, with 17 bases between. The CDR3 runs 17 residues. This chain's CDR3 is CASSTPTARSSYNEQFF. The CDR3 nucleotides read TGTGCCAGCAGCACTCCGACAGCCCGAAGCTCCTACAATGAGCAGTTCTTC.

The chain has TRBV11-3 and TRBJ2-2; no definite D call. The ends were cut back, 8 bases at V and 7 bases at J, with 11 bases in the middle. There are 12 residues in the CDR3. CDR1 and CDR2 from the germline V gene are SGHNT and YENEEA. CDR3 loop: CASAIVFGELFF. The DNA of the CDR3 is TGTGCCAGCGCTATAGTCTTCGGGGAGCTGTTTTTT.

J is TRBJ2-1 and V is TRBV23-1; 9 bases map to TRBD1. TRBV23-1 counts as an open reading frame of uncertain function. V trimming: 6 bases; J trimming: 8 bases; junction bases outside the gene matches: 14. The CDR3 sequence is 16 residues long. The CDR3 region is CASSPARGQGIHEQFF. The CDR3 DNA is TGCGCCAGCAGCCCGGCTCGGGGACAGGGTATCCATGAGCAGTTCTTC.

The chain uses TRBV9 and TRBJ1-4, with D hard to call. Germline CDR1 and CDR2: SGDLS and YYNGEE. V was cut by 0 bases and J by 8 bases, with 8 bases left in between. The CDR3 consists of 13 residues. The CDR3 spells CASSVDGLEKLFF. The CDR3 nucleotides are TGTGCCAGCAGCGTAGACGGATTGGAAAAACTGTTTTTT.

The J gene is TRBJ2-7, the V gene TRBV6-5, with no clear D. Trimming shortened V by 0 bases and J by 5 bases, and 2 bases separated the two germline ends. This CDR3 is built from 11 residues. Germline CDR1 reads MNHEY; CDR2 reads SVGAGI. The CDR3 DNA sequence: TGTGCCAGCAGTTACTCAAACGAGCAGTACTTC. Translated: CASSYSNEQYF.

The chain is built from TRBV4-1 and TRBJ2-7, with D possibly matching TRBD1 (6 bases). The CDR3 sequence is 17 residues long. V lost 1 base and J lost 3, with 19 bases in between. Germline-derived CDR1 and CDR2 are MGHRA and YSYEKL. The CDR3 spells CASSQVARDTAIYEQYF. CDR3 sequence (DNA): TGCGCCAGCAGCCAAGTAGCCCGGGACACCGCTATCTACGAGCAGTACTTC.

The chain couples TRBV10-3 to TRBJ2-7, with 10 bases that match TRBD1. Germline CDR1 and CDR2: ENHRY and SYGVKD. The CDR3 runs 14 residues. J was trimmed by 1 base and V by 6 bases; bases with no gene match: 3. In nucleotides, the CDR3 is TGTGCCATCAGCGGGACAGGGGCATCCTACGAGCAGTACGTC. Protein: CAISGTGASYEQYV.

The rearrangement links TRBV4-3 to TRBJ2-7; possibly TRBD1 for D (6 bases). Trimming removed 0 bases from V and 2 bases from J, with 11 bases in between. CDR1 is LGHNA, CDR2 YSLEER, per germline. CDR3 length: 15 residues. Here the CDR3 DNA reads TGCGCCAGCAGCCAAGATTTGACAGGTACCTACGAGCAGTACTTC. This gives the protein CASSQDLTGTYEQYF.

This sequence joins TRBV7-6 and TRBJ2-3; 8 nucleotides match TRBD2. Germline loops: CDR1 SGHVS, CDR2 FNYEAQ. This CDR3 spans 15 amino acids. V lost 3 bases and J lost 1; bases outside the gene matches: 3. CDR3 coding DNA: TGTGCCAGCAGCTTCACTAGCGGTCGCACAGATACGCAGTATTTT. Amino acids: CASSFTSGRTDTQYF.

V and J are TRBV6-1 and TRBJ2-7; no definite D call. This CDR3 contains 11 residues. V was trimmed by 6 bases and J by 2 bases, leaving 5 bases between them. Germline CDR1 and CDR2: MNHNS and SASEGT. For the CDR3, the DNA is TGTGCCAGCAGGGCGACCTACGAGCAGTACGTC. It encodes CASRATYEQYV.

Judged by abundance, this clone is large. The chain has TRBV19 and TRBJ2-1; 11 bases align to TRBD2. The V segment lost 3 bases and the J segment 6 bases; nucleotides outside the gene matches: 13. This CDR3 is built from 18 residues. CDR1 is LNHDA and CDR2 is SQIVND in the germline V gene (reference sequence). CDR3 loop: CASSIPGVAGGRGNEQFF. In DNA, the CDR3 is TGTGCCAGTAGTATCCCCGGGGTAGCGGGGGGGCGAGGCAATGAGCAGTTCTTC.

J is TRBJ2-1 and V is TRBV5-1; no clear D. Trimming cost V 0 bases and J 7 bases, with 11 bases left between them. The CDR3 has 14 amino acids. Germline V gene lookup returns CDR1 SGHRS and CDR2 YFSETQ. The DNA of the CDR3 is TGCGCCAGCAGCTTGGTGAGTGACGTAAATGAGCAGTTCTTC. Its translation: CASSLVSDVNEQFF. Variable domain in full (rest from reference TRBV5-1 and TRBJ2-1): KAGVTQTPRYLIKTRGQQVTLSCSPISGHRSVSWYQQTPGQGLQFLFEYFSETQRNKGNFPGRFSGRQFSNSRSEMNVSTLELGDSALYLCASSLVSDVNEQFFGPGTRLTVL.

The chain carries TRBV7-2 and TRBJ2-1; no definite D call. This CDR3 region has 13 residues. Trimming removed 2 bases at V and 10 bases at J, with 12 bases between. CDR1 is SGHTA, CDR2 FQGNSA, per germline. CDR3 in amino acids: CASSLLGMGEQFF. For the CDR3, the DNA is TGTGCCAGCAGCTTATTAGGGATGGGGGAGCAGTTCTTC.

The V and J genes are TRBV6-6 and TRBJ2-2; TRBD2 is a possible D gene (6 bases). Trimming left V 8 bases short and J 9 bases short, with 19 bases between. This CDR3 has 14 amino acids. From germline, CDR1 is MNHNY and CDR2 SVGAGI (reference sequence). The chain's CDR3 is CASGGNADPRELFF. CDR3 bases: TGTGCCAGCGGAGGGAACGCCGACCCCAGGGAGCTGTTTTTT.

The chain links TRBV5-4 to TRBJ1-1; D is perhaps TRBD1 (6 bases). Germline CDR1 SGHNT, CDR2 YYREEE (reference sequence). Deletions cut 1 base from V and 7 bases from J, with 17 bases between. This CDR3 spans 15 amino acids. This chain's CDR3 is CASSLSPGQNYEAFF. In DNA form, the CDR3 reads TGTGCCAGCAGCTTGTCCCCAGGACAGAACTATGAAGCTTTCTTT. Based on the CDR3 plus reference TRBV5-4 and TRBJ1-1, the full variable domain is ETGVTQSPTHLIKTRGQQVTLRCSSQSGHNTVSWYQQALGQGPQFIFQYYREEENGRGNFPPRFSGLQFPNYSSELNVNALELDDSALYLCASSLSPGQNYEAFFGQGTRLTVV.

This CDR3 reads CSVGSGETQYF. DNA for the CDR3: TGCAGCGTTGGTAGCGGGGAGACCCAGTACTTC. This chain joins TRBV29-1 and TRBJ2-5; 7 positions agree with TRBD2. CDR3 length: 11 amino acids. Germline V gene lookup returns CDR1 SQVTM and CDR2 ANQGSEA. V lost 4 bases and J lost 5; bases outside the gene matches: 1. The variable domain in full, with the rest retrieved from reference TRBV29-1 and TRBJ2-5, is SAVISQKPSRDICQRGTSLTIQCQVDSQVTMMFWYRQQPGQSLTLIATANQGSEATYESGFVIDKFPISRPNLTFSTLTVSNMSPEDSSIYLCSVGSGETQYFGPGTRLLVL.

The rearrangement joins TRBV27 to TRBJ2-7; D is undetermined. V was pared by 8 bases and J by 1 base, with 12 bases between. The CDR3 runs 13 residues. Germline CDR1 reads MNHEY; CDR2 reads SMNVEV (reference sequence). The CDR3 sequence is CASGQDFSYEQYF. The CDR3 DNA reads as TGTGCCAGCGGGCAAGACTTTTCCTACGAGCAGTACTTC.

The rearrangement links TRBV27 to TRBJ1-1, with 8 nucleotides matching TRBD1. In germline, CDR1 is MNHEY, CDR2 SMNVEV (reference sequence). The CDR3 loop spans 16 amino acids. The J segment lost 6 bases and the V segment lost 5 bases, leaving 14 bases of the junction unmatched. The CDR3 here is CASSPTGVGAGAEAFF. CDR3 coding DNA: TGTGCCAGCAGTCCGACAGGGGTGGGGGCAGGCGCTGAAGCTTTCTTT.

The chain employs TRBV23-1 and TRBJ2-1; 9 bases line up with TRBD1. TRBV23-1 is an ORF for which the function is uncertain. The CDR3 has 19 amino acids. The trim removed 0 bases at V and 3 bases at J, leaving 12 bases unmatched. CDR3 nucleotide sequence: TGCGCCAGCAGTCAATCTCCGCGCCCCGGGACAGGGAGCTACAATGAGCAGTTCTTC. Encoded protein: CASSQSPRPGTGSYNEQFF.

This sequence joins TRBV28 and TRBJ1-2; 8 bases agree with TRBD1. The ends lost 6 bases at V and 9 bases at J; junction bases unmatched: 12. There are 14 residues in the CDR3. Germline assignment: CDR1 MDHEN and CDR2 SYDVKM. CDR3 loop: CASRYDGQGQSYTF. The DNA for the CDR3 is TGTGCCAGCAGGTATGATGGACAGGGTCAAAGCTACACCTTC.